The 30 T cell receptor beta chains reported below all come from one sample, sequenced in a study of cytomegalovirus exposure and HLA in healthy donors. The PCR employed 60 Vbeta primers together with 13 Jbeta primers. The table came from immunoSEQ multiplex PCR; TCRdb's copy has only in-frame clones and leaves some out. Of approximately 150,000 clones in the sample, roughly 70% were seen once. Sequences were obtained from PBMCs. All receptors come from a man aged 30 to 39 in good health and CMV-seropositive.

This chain joins TRBV5-1 and TRBJ2-7; D not resolved. CDR1 is SGHRS, CDR2 YFSETQ, per germline. Trimming shortened V by 3 bases and J by 6 bases, and 13 bases separated the two germline ends. The CDR3 extends over 13 amino acids. The chain's CDR3 is CASSYYFDSEQYF. The CDR3 DNA sequence: TGCGCCAGCAGCTACTACTTCGATTCCGAGCAGTACTTC.

Comments on this clone: At the DNA level, this CDR3 is encoded by other sequences in the same sample as well. The chain couples TRBV5-1 to TRBJ2-1; the match to TRBD1 covers 8 bases. Germline lookup yields CDR1 SGHRS and CDR2 YFSETQ. The length of the CDR3 is 15 residues. Losses at the gene ends were 2 bases for V and 1 base for J; bases not matched to a gene: 2. The CDR3 region is CASSLGTGSYNEQFF. The CDR3 DNA sequence: TGCGCCAGCAGCTTAGGGACAGGTTCCTACAATGAGCAGTTCTTC.

This chain links TRBV5-1 with TRBJ2-4, with 8 bases fitting TRBD1. Losses at the gene ends were 0 bases for V and 5 bases for J; bases not matched to a gene: 1. The germline V gene has CDR1 SGHRS and CDR2 YFSETQ. The CDR3 consists of 14 residues. CDR3 sequence: CASSLGTGQNIQYF. The CDR3 DNA reads as TGCGCCAGCAGCTTGGGGACAGGGCAAAACATTCAGTACTTC.

V gene TRBV7-3 combines with J gene TRBJ2-2; the D gene is possibly TRBD1 (6 bases). Trimming left V 4 bases short and J 7 bases short, with 13 bases between. The CDR3 sequence is 14 residues long. The V gene's germline CDR1 is SGHTA and CDR2 FQGTGA. CDR3 sequence reads: CASSSAGAFGELFF. In DNA form, the CDR3 reads TGTGCCAGCAGCTCAGCAGGGGCATTCGGGGAGCTGTTTTTT. The complete variable domain, with remaining parts taken from reference TRBV7-3 and TRBJ2-2, reads GAGVSQTPSNKVTEKGKYVELRCDPISGHTALYWYRQSLGQGPEFLIYFQGTGAADDSGLPNDRFFAVRPEGSVSTLKIQRTERGDSAVYLCASSSAGAFGELFFGEGSRLTVL.

The CDR3 DNA reads TGCGCCAGCAGCCAAGTCTCGGCCTATTCGGAGTATGGCTACACCTTC. This gives the protein CASSQVSAYSEYGYTF. This chain uses TRBV4-1 with TRBJ1-2; D call uncertain. V was trimmed by 1 base and J by 5 bases, leaving 17 bases between them. Per germline, CDR1 MGHRA and CDR2 YSYEKL. The CDR3 runs to 16 residues.

This clone was recorded a few times. CDR3 region: CASSRPRGGATDTQYF. The CDR3 nucleotides are TGTGCCAGCAGTCGCCCACGGGGGGGGGCCACAGATACGCAGTATTTT. The chain carries TRBV2 and TRBJ2-3; 8 nucleotides agree with TRBD2. This CDR3 region has 16 residues. Germline lookup yields CDR1 SNHLY and CDR2 FYNNEI. V lost 5 bases, J lost 2 bases, and 9 bases stayed unmatched.

The rearrangement links TRBV5-1 to TRBJ2-7, with a tentative D call TRBD1 (6 bases). V was cut by 2 bases and J by 0 bases, with 18 bases left in between. The V gene's germline CDR1 is SGHRS and CDR2 YFSETQ. The CDR3 extends over 17 amino acids. The CDR3 DNA reads TGCGCCAGCAGCTTTGGAACAGGGCTTGGTAGCTCCTACGAGCAGTACTTC. It is translated as CASSFGTGLGSSYEQYF.

The chain is built from TRBV18 and TRBJ2-7; no firm D call. Trimming cost V 3 bases and J 3 bases, with 3 bases left between them. The CDR3 extends over 11 amino acids. CDR1 and CDR2 from the germline V gene are KGHSH and LQKENI. The CDR3 DNA sequence: TGTGCCAGCTCACCTATCTACGAGCAGTACTTC. Translating gives CASSPIYEQYF.

The CDR3 sequence is CASSLEAQRRETQYF. CDR3 coding DNA: TGCGCCAGCAGCTTGGAGGCCCAGAGGCGCGAGACCCAGTACTTC. The chain has TRBV5-1 and TRBJ2-5; the D is unclear. CDR1 is SGHRS and CDR2 is YFSETQ in the germline V gene. Trimming took off 0 bases at V and 5 bases at J, with 14 bases between the two ends. The CDR3 contains 15 residues. Based on the CDR3 plus reference TRBV5-1 and TRBJ2-5, the full variable domain is KAGVTQTPRYLIKTRGQQVTLSCSPISGHRSVSWYQQTPGQGLQFLFEYFSETQRNKGNFPGRFSGRQFSNSRSEMNVSTLELGDSALYLCASSLEAQRRETQYFGPGTRLLVL.

Comments on this clone: The sample has other DNA sequences that encode this CDR3 too. V usage is TRBV2 and J usage is TRBJ2-1; 7 bases are shared with TRBD2. This CDR3 comprises 16 residues. Germline V gene sequence: CDR1 SNHLY, CDR2 FYNNEI. J lost 2 bases, V lost 5 bases, and 9 bases had no gene match. Here the CDR3 DNA reads TGTGCCAGCAGTCTATATCTAGCGGATACCTACAATGAGCAGTTCTTC. This encodes CASSLYLADTYNEQFF.

This clone showed up just once. This CDR3 is CASSSGQGSANTEAFF. The DNA of the CDR3 is TGTGCCAGCAGCTCGGGACAGGGATCAGCTAACACTGAAGCTTTCTTT. The chain is built from TRBV7-3 and TRBJ1-1; TRBD1 matches 9 bases. Germline V gene lookup returns CDR1 SGHTA and CDR2 FQGTGA. This CDR3 spans 16 amino acids. The J segment lost 2 bases and the V segment lost 4 bases, leaving 8 bases of the junction unmatched. Full variable domain (outside the CDR3, taken from reference TRBV7-3 and TRBJ1-1): GAGVSQTPSNKVTEKGKYVELRCDPISGHTALYWYRQSLGQGPEFLIYFQGTGAADDSGLPNDRFFAVRPEGSVSTLKIQRTERGDSAVYLCASSSGQGSANTEAFFGQGTRLTVV.

This clone was detected a few times. This chain uses TRBV6-1 with TRBJ2-3; D is perhaps TRBD2 (6 bases). The length of the CDR3 is 15 residues. The V end was cut by 3 bases, the J end by 2 bases, with 12 bases between. Germline loops: CDR1 MNHNS, CDR2 SASEGT. As DNA, the CDR3 is TGTGCCAGCAGTGATATTGGAGGGGTCACAGATACGCAGTATTTT. Its translation is CASSDIGGVTDTQYF.

V usage is TRBV27 and J usage is TRBJ2-7; 10 bases match TRBD2. The germline gives CDR1 MNHEY, CDR2 SMNVEV (reference sequence). Trimming at V came to 3 bases and at J to 4 bases, leaving 6 bases not matched to a gene. The CDR3 totals 15 residues. CDR3 residues: CASSFGLAGEYEQYF. CDR3 coding DNA: TGTGCCAGCAGTTTTGGGCTAGCGGGAGAATACGAGCAGTACTTC.

V usage is TRBV10-3 and J usage is TRBJ1-2, with 7 bases matching TRBD1. The germline CDR1 and CDR2 sequences are ENHRY and SYGVKD. Trimming cost V 10 bases and J 2 bases; bases outside gene matches: 7. The length of the CDR3 is 13 residues. The CDR3 is CATHLQGNYGYTF. Here the CDR3 DNA reads TGTGCCACTCACCTACAGGGGAACTATGGCTACACCTTC.

The gene calls are TRBV7-9 and TRBJ2-7; 7 bases agree with TRBD2. The V and J ends lost 2 bases and 2 bases, in that order; junction bases with no gene match: 6. The length of the CDR3 is 15 residues. Germline CDR1 reads SEHNR; CDR2 reads FQNEAQ (reference sequence). The CDR3 spells CASSLTAGTTYEQYF. The DNA of the CDR3 is TGTGCCAGCAGCTTAACGGCGGGGACTACCTACGAGCAGTACTTC. Looking up the rest from reference TRBV7-9 and TRBJ2-7 gives the full variable domain: DTGVSQNPRHKITKRGQNVTFRCDPISEHNRLYWYRQTLGQGPEFLTYFQNEAQLEKSRLLSDRFSAERPKGSFSTLEIQRTEQGDSAMYLCASSLTAGTTYEQYFGPGTRLTVT.

This chain joins TRBV7-3 and TRBJ2-5; a possible D gene is TRBD2 (6 bases). Germline CDR1 is SGHTA and CDR2 is FQGTGA. The V end was cut by 2 bases, the J end by 5 bases, with 18 bases between. This CDR3 region has 16 residues. CDR3 DNA: TGTGCCAGCAGCTTACATGGTAGCGGAGGTTGGGAGACCCAGTACTTC. Encoded protein: CASSLHGSGGWETQYF. The full variable domain, completed using reference TRBV7-3 and TRBJ2-5, is GAGVSQTPSNKVTEKGKYVELRCDPISGHTALYWYRQSLGQGPEFLIYFQGTGAADDSGLPNDRFFAVRPEGSVSTLKIQRTERGDSAVYLCASSLHGSGGWETQYFGPGTRLLVL.

This clone was detected a few times. The chain carries TRBV27 and TRBJ1-5, with 11 bases that match TRBD1. Germline CDR1 and CDR2: MNHEY and SMNVEV (reference sequence). With V trimmed by 4 bases and J by 6 bases, 5 bases remained unmatched. The CDR3 has 15 amino acids. The CDR3 spells CASSSGTGGFQPQHF. The DNA of the CDR3 is TGTGCCAGCAGTTCCGGGACAGGGGGTTTTCAGCCCCAGCATTTT.

The chain uses TRBV7-9 and TRBJ2-7; tentative D call: TRBD1 (5 bases). Germline CDR1 and CDR2: SEHNR and FQNEAQ (reference sequence). This CDR3 comprises 13 residues. V lost 4 bases to trimming and J lost 3 bases, with 10 bases between them. CDR3 in amino acids: CASSWTPYYEQYF. Written as DNA, the CDR3 is TGTGCCAGCAGCTGGACACCCTACTACGAGCAGTACTTC.

DNA for the CDR3: TGTGCCAGCAGCCCGACTAGCGGGAGCCATGAGCAGTTCTTC. It yields the protein CASSPTSGSHEQFF. This rearrangement joins TRBV7-7 to TRBJ2-1, with TRBD2 identical over 12 bases. CDR1 and CDR2 from the germline V gene are SSHAT and FNYEAQ (reference sequence). CDR3 length: 14 amino acids. After removal of 5 bases from V and 8 bases from J, the junction contained 4 bases not matched to a gene.

The chain combines TRBV19 with TRBJ2-7; D might be TRBD2 (5 bases). With 5 bases removed from V and 2 bases from J, the gap between germline ends came to 13 bases. This CDR3 is 14 amino acids long. Germline lookup yields CDR1 LNHDA and CDR2 SQIVND (reference sequence). The CDR3 bases are TGTGCCAGTAGTGCGGGCGCGGGCCCCTACGAGCAGTACTTC. Its translation: CASSAGAGPYEQYF.

The V call is TRBV29-1, the J call TRBJ1-1; D call uncertain. The length of the CDR3 is 13 residues. V lost 1 base to trimming and J lost 0 bases, with 6 bases between them. Germline loops: CDR1 SQVTM, CDR2 ANQGSEA. In DNA, the CDR3 is TGCAGCGTTGAAGGGAGGATGAACACTGAAGCTTTCTTT. Amino acids: CSVEGRMNTEAFF.

This chain connects TRBV10-2 to TRBJ2-1, with 8 bases that match TRBD1. Germline CDR1 reads WSHSY; CDR2 reads SAAADI. V dropped 6 bases and J dropped 8; count of bases not matched to a gene: 6. There are 13 residues in the CDR3. The CDR3 is CASRPGQGYEQFF. The CDR3 DNA sequence: TGCGCCAGCAGACCCGGACAGGGCTATGAGCAGTTCTTC.

The CDR3, as DNA: TGTGCCAGCAGGGATTTAAATCCTTCGCCGGGTTTGAACACTGAAGCTTTCTTT. This translates into CASRDLNPSPGLNTEAFF. V and J are TRBV6-4 and TRBJ1-1; D is undetermined. The V and J ends lost 6 bases and 0 bases respectively, with 23 bases between them. This CDR3 is 18 amino acids long. Germline assignment: CDR1 MRHNA and CDR2 SNTAGT.

This chain connects TRBV6-1 to TRBJ1-1; possible D gene TRBD1, 6 bases. V lost 6 bases to trimming and J lost 10 bases, with 18 bases between them. The CDR3 length is 13 residues. Germline lookup yields CDR1 MNHNS and CDR2 SASEGT. The CDR3 loop reads CASSGGPPDGAFF. In DNA, the CDR3 is TGTGCCAGCAGCGGGGGGCCGCCGGACGGAGCTTTCTTT.

The rearrangement links TRBV19 to TRBJ1-1; possibly TRBD1 for D (6 bases). V was shortened by 8 bases and J by 1 base, with 11 bases between the two germline ends. The CDR3 is made up of 13 amino acids. Germline V gene sequence: CDR1 LNHDA, CDR2 SQIVND (reference sequence). For the CDR3, the DNA is TGTGCCAGTGCGTTACAGGGGAACACTGAAGCTTTCTTT. This sequence encodes CASALQGNTEAFF. Full variable domain (remainder filled in from reference TRBV19 and TRBJ1-1): DGGITQSPKYLFRKEGQNVTLSCEQNLNHDAMYWYRQDPGQGLRLIYYSQIVNDFQKGDIAEGYSVSREKKESFPLTVTSAQKNPTAFYLCASALQGNTEAFFGQGTRLTVV.

The chain uses TRBV30 and TRBJ1-6; 7 bases align to TRBD1. The CDR3 has 15 residues. V was clipped by 5 bases and J by 4 bases; unmatched bases: 8. Germline assignment: CDR1 GTSNPN and CDR2 SVGIG (reference sequence). CDR3 in amino acids: CAWDFGQEYNSPLHF. Written as DNA, the CDR3 is TGTGCCTGGGATTTCGGACAGGAGTATAATTCACCCCTCCACTTT.

The chain has TRBV5-1 and TRBJ2-5; the match to TRBD2 covers 7 bases. Matching the DNA end better, TRBJ2-7 makes the J call doubtful. CDR3 length: 16 residues. Germline CDR1 reads SGHRS; CDR2 reads YFSETQ. CDR3: CASSLVSREGSYEQYF. In DNA form, the CDR3 reads TGCGCCAGCAGCTTGGTCTCAAGGGAGGGGTCCTACGAGCAGTACTTC.

The chain has TRBV2 and TRBJ2-7; D gene unclear. CDR3 length: 15 amino acids. The germline V gene has CDR1 SNHLY and CDR2 FYNNEI. Trimming removed 3 bases at V and 3 bases at J, with 15 bases between. The CDR3, as DNA: TGTGCCAGCAGTGATCTGGAGAGACGGGTCTACGAGCAGTACTTC. Its protein is CASSDLERRVYEQYF.

In this sample, this clone turned up a few times. The rearrangement links TRBV25-1 to TRBJ2-1, with TRBD2 matching over 10 bases. The germline gives CDR1 MGHDK, CDR2 SYGVNS. The V gene end was trimmed by 2 bases and the J gene end by 8 bases; junction bases not matched to a gene: 15. This CDR3 has 18 amino acids. The CDR3 reads CASSEMASGSSPEDEQFF. DNA for the CDR3: TGTGCCAGCAGTGAAATGGCTAGCGGGAGTTCCCCCGAGGATGAGCAGTTCTTC.

DNA of the CDR3: TGTGCCAGCAGTACCGACAGTAATAGCAATCAGCCCCAGCATTTT. Protein product: CASSTDSNSNQPQHF. The chain joins TRBV6-6 to TRBJ1-5; possibly TRBD1 for D (5 bases). There are 15 residues in the CDR3. Germline loops: CDR1 MNHNY, CDR2 SVGAGI (reference sequence). Trimming removed 5 bases from V and 0 bases from J, with 11 bases in between.